This is a list of T cell receptor beta chains from one sample in a study of blood T cell repertoires in COVID-19. TCRdb's table, derived via immunoSEQ multiplex PCR, lists solely in-frame clones and lacks some. In the table there are about 200,000 clones, about 89% of which are singletons. Source material: PBMCs or T cells enriched from blood (not recorded which). The receptor source for this set is a woman aged 18-29 years who had recovered from COVID-19. CDR3s include the opening cysteine and the closing phenylalanine or tryptophan. D genes are given only for firm matches. The size entry is marked missing in some rows and otherwise reads once, few, many or a size class.

clone_size j_call cdr3_length v_call d_call cdr3_aa cdr3_nt
few TRBJ1-4 14 TRBV11-2 . CASSSAGRNEKLFF TGTGCCAGCAGCTCGGCCGGGAGAAATGAAAAACTGTTTTTT
. TRBJ2-7 12 TRBV14 TRBD1 CASSHRGQGINF TGTGCCAGCAGCCATCGGGGACAGGGGATAAACTTC
. TRBJ2-5 11 TRBV7-9 . CASSLDYDQYF TGTGCCAGCAGCTTAGACTACGATCAGTACTTC
. TRBJ1-2 14 TRBV4-1 TRBD1 CASSQDVAGGSYTF TGCGCCAGCAGCCAAGATGTGGCAGGGGGGTCCTACACCTTC
. TRBJ2-7 14 TRBV13 TRBD1 CASSPRTGGGEQYF TGTGCCAGCAGCCCCCGGACAGGGGGGGGCGAGCAGTACTTC
once TRBJ2-5 13 TRBV5-4 . CASSLLAGVTQYF TGTGCCAGCAGCTTACTAGCTGGTGTGACCCAGTACTTC
. TRBJ1-2 14 TRBV5-5 . CASSMLSGGRGYTF TGTGCCAGCAGCATGTTGTCCGGGGGGCGAGGCTACACCTTC
. TRBJ2-3 13 TRBV28 TRBD2 CASSLAGGDTQYF TGTGCCAGCAGTCTAGCCGGGGGGGATACGCAGTATTTT
. TRBJ1-2 14 TRBV30 . CAGPRGVFSDGYTF TGTGCCGGACCTCGGGGGGTCTTTTCGGATGGCTACACCTTC
. TRBJ2-7 16 TRBV2 . CASCGGGQSYSYEQYF TGTGCCAGCTGCGGCGGAGGACAGTCTTACTCCTACGAGCAGTACTTC
. TRBJ1-1 14 TRBV5-1 . CASSYDSMNTEAFF TGCGCCAGCAGTTATGACAGCATGAACACTGAAGCTTTCTTT
. TRBJ2-1 15 TRBV11-2 TRBD2 CASSFGGLAKDEQFF TGTGCCAGCAGCTTTGGGGGACTAGCGAAGGATGAGCAGTTCTTC
. TRBJ2-7 14 TRBV20-1 TRBD1 CSASGTGGGYEQYF TGCAGTGCTAGTGGGACAGGGGGCGGGTACGAGCAGTACTTC
. TRBJ1-4 15 TRBV6-6 . CASSATQGTNEKLFF TGTGCCAGCAGTGCAACACAGGGAACTAATGAAAAACTGTTTTTT
. TRBJ2-1 16 TRBV15 TRBD1 CATSRVPGQGLNEQFF TGTGCCACCAGCAGAGTTCCGGGACAGGGGCTCAATGAGCAGTTCTTC
. TRBJ2-5 14 TRBV27 . CASSSFEGQETQYF TGTGCCAGCAGCAGTTTCGAGGGTCAAGAGACCCAGTACTTC
. TRBJ1-1 15 TRBV7-6 . CASSLAPGVGTEAFF TGTGCCAGCAGCTTAGCCCCAGGGGTTGGCACTGAAGCTTTCTTT
. TRBJ2-3 12 TRBV10-3 TRBD1 CAISRQGDTQYF TGTGCCATCAGCCGACAGGGGGATACGCAGTATTTT
. TRBJ2-6 18 TRBV18 . CASSRSGLSHSGANVLTF TGTGCCAGCTCGCGATCGGGACTTTCCCACTCTGGGGCCAACGTCCTGACTTTC
. TRBJ2-7 14 TRBV10-3 TRBD1 CAIRSGTGSYEQYF TGTGCCATCAGATCCGGGACAGGGTCCTACGAGCAGTACTTC
. TRBJ2-2 11 TRBV5-4 . CASSISGELFF TGTGCCAGCAGTATATCCGGGGAGCTGTTTTTT
. TRBJ2-2 12 TRBV6-5 . CASRGPSGELFF TGTGCCAGCAGGGGGCCCTCCGGGGAGCTGTTTTTT
. TRBJ1-5 16 TRBV24-1 TRBD1 CATSDPGQGGNQPQHF TGTGCCACCAGTGATCCAGGACAGGGAGGCAATCAGCCCCAGCATTTT